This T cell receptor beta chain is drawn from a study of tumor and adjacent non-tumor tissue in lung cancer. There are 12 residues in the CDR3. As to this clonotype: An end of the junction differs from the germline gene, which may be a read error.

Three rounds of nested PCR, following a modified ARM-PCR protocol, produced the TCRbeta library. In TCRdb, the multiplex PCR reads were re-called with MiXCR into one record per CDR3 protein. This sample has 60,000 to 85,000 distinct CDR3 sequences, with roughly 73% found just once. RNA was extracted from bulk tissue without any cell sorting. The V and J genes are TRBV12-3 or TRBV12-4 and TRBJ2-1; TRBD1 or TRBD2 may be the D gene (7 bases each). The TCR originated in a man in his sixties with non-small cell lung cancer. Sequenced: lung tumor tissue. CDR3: CDSRPGLKGQFF. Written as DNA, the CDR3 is TGTGACAGCAGACCGGGACTAAAGGGACAGTTCTTT.